This T cell receptor beta chain comes out of a study of neurological immune-mediated disorders. This clonotype appeared many times. CDR3 length: 17 residues. J lost 2 bases, V lost 5 bases, and 9 bases had no gene match. Germline CDR1 is SGHVS and CDR2 is FNYEAQ. MiXCR, run by TCRdb on the 5' RACE reads, gives a single entry per CDR3 protein. Among 50,000 to 75,000 distinct CDR3 sequences, roughly 3.7% were seen once, and the ten largest hold approximately 2.7%. The material sequenced was PBMCs. The source of this sequence is a man aged 50-59 years with multiple sclerosis. The J gene is TRBJ2-2, the V gene TRBV7-6, with 9 bases lining up with TRBD2. CDR3 nucleotide sequence: TGTGCCAGCAGCCCAAATAGCGGGGGCCTAAACACCGGGGAGCTGTTTTTT. Amino acid sequence: CASSPNSGGLNTGELFF.